This is a list of T cell receptor beta chains from one sample in a study of cytomegalovirus exposure and HLA in healthy donors. Profiled with immunoSEQ multiplex PCR; TCRdb holds only in-frame clones, not every one. In the table there are around 130,000 clones, 82% of which are singletons. What was sequenced was PBMCs. These TCRs come from a woman aged 18-35 years in good health and CMV-seronegative. CDR3s leave out the opening cysteine and the closing phenylalanine or tryptophan. The order of the fields is V gene, J gene, CDR3 protein.

>TRBV9|TRBJ2-5
ASSVGVIKETQY
>TRBV9|TRBJ2-7
ASSFSPRTGAYEQY
>TRBV9|TRBJ2-1
ASSPRSGGVYNEQF
>TRBV7-3|TRBJ1-5
ASSLSGHGFSNQPQH
>TRBV5-4|TRBJ2-7
ASSLGQRGSYEQY
>TRBV7-2|TRBJ2-1
ASSPDGTGGSDEQF
>TRBV2|TRBJ1-2
ASSAGGAYGYT
>TRBV21-1|TRBJ2-7
ASKTGTGSYEQY
>TRBV5-1|TRBJ1-2
ASSLPGALGYT
>TRBV18|TRBJ1-4
ASSPNAQGNEKLF
>TRBV19|TRBJ1-5
ASSIWTGPNQPQH
>TRBV5-4|TRBJ2-2
ASSGDSWLGELF
>TRBV11-2|TRBJ2-7
ASSPRESYEQY
>TRBV6-5|TRBJ1-2
ASSYSRPGVDGYT
>TRBV7-2|TRBJ2-2
ASSGGLAGNTGELF
>TRBV4-1|TRBJ2-5
ASSPPGQGAGTQY
>TRBV9|TRBJ2-1
ASSVDGGSSSYNEQF
>TRBV5-7|TRBJ1-2
ASSFNRKGVSYGYT
>TRBV9|TRBJ2-2
ASSDPGTGAPAWNTGELF
>TRBV7-7|TRBJ2-3
ASQGQGVGTDTQY
>TRBV7-3|TRBJ1-6
ASSLTPLTGGNSPLH
>TRBV5-1|TRBJ1-3
ASSPGQYSPGNTIY
>TRBV4-1|TRBJ1-1
ASKTGVLHTEAF
>TRBV16|TRBJ1-4
ASSKRTVGNEKLF
>TRBV2|TRBJ1-5
ASRGTGGVYNQPQH
>TRBV5-4|TRBJ2-1
ASSLDHWNEQF
>TRBV12-5|TRBJ1-2
ASGAQGLGYT
>TRBV6-4|TRBJ2-1
ASSGTSGGPGEQF
>TRBV7-2|TRBJ1-2
ASRTRPGTAYGYT
>TRBV2|TRBJ1-2
ASSGQVLLNYGYT
>TRBV5-1|TRBJ1-1
ASSSRQDTEAF
>TRBV2|TRBJ1-5
ASSDRGTGNQPQH
>TRBV6-1|.
ASSESGGGYSYEQY
>TRBV4-3|TRBJ1-2
ASSQDLGAVVSGGYT
>TRBV6-1|TRBJ1-2
ASSEGGGYT
>TRBV13|TRBJ2-5
ASSLGVGEETQY
>TRBV19|TRBJ1-5
ASMQQINQPQH